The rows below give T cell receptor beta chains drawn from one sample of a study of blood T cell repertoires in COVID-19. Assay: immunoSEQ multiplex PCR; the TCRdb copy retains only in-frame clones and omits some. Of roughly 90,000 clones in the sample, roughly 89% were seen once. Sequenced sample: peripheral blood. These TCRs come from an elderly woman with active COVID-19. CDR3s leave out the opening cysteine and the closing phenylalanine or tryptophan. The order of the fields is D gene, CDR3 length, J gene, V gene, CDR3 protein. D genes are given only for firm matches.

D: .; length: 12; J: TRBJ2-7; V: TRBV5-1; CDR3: ASSLLQDPYEQY
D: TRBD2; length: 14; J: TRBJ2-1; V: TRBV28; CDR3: ASSFSGRPWDNEQF
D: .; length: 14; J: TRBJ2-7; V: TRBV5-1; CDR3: ASSSEAGFAFYEQY
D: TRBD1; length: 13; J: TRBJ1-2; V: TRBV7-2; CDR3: ASSARQGAYYGYT
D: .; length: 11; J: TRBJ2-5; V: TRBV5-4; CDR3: ASAGAKQETQY
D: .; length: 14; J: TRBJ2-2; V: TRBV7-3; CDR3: ASSVLPPQNTGELF
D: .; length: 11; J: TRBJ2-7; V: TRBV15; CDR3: ATSISGSYEQY
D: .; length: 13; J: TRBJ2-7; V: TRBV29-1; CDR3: SVQTGHLSSYEQY
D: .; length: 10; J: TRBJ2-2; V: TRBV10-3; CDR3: AISERSGELF
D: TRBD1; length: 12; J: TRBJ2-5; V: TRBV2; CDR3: ASRRQGVLETQY
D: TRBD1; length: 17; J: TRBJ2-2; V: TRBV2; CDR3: ASSIGQGGLFANTGELF
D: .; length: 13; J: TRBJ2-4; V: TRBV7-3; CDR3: ASSPEVVGKNIQY
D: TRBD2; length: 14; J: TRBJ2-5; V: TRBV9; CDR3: ASSVGGLAGSETQY
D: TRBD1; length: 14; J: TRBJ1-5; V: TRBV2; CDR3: ASSEQQGASNQPQH
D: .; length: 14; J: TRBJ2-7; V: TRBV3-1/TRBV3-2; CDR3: ASSQGGRGLRHEQY
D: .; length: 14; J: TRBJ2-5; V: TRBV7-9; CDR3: ASSWGGSTDQETQY
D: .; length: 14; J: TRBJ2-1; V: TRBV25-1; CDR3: ASSEIGAGLGYEQF
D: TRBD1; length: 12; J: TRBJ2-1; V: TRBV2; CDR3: ASSRGQGYNEQF
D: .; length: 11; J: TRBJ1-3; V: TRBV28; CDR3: ASRSHPGNTIY
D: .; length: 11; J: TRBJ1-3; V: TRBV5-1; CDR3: ASTQGLGNTIY
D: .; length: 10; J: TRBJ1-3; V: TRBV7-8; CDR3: ASSLSMNTIY
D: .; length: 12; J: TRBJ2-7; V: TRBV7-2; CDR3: ASSPDSLSYEQY
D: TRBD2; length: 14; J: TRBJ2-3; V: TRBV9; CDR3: ASRAGLAGEMDTQY
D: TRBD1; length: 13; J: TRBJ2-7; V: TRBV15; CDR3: ATSRRDRGTYEQY
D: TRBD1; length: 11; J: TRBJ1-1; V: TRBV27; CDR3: ASSPGQVTEAF
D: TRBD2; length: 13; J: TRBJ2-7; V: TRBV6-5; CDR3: ASSLEGLAGYEQY
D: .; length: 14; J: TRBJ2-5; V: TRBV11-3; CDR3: ASSLGSHPTEETQY
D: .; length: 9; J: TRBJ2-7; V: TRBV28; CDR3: ASRKRAGLY
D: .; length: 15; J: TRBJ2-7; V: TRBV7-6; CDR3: ASSLGTGVGGDYEQY
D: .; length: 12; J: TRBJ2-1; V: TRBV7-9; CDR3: ASSLGLIGNEQF
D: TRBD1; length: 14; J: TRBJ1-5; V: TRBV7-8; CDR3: ASSLEGQFSNQPQH
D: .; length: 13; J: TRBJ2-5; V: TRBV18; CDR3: ASSPGREGQETQY
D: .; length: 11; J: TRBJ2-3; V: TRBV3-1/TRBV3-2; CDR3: ASSPPSADTQY
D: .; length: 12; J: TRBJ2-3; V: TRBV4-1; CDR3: ASSQASGVFAQY
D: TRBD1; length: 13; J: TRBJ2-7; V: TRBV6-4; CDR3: ASSGLDRESYEQY
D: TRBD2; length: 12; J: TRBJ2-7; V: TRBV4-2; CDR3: ASSQETSVREQY
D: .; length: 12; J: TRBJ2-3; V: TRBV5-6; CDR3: ASSLELVGASQY
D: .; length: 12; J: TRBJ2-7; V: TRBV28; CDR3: ASSLYTASYEQY
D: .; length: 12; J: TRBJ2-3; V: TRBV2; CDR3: ASHRSLRRDTQY
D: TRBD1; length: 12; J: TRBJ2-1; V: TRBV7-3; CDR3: ASSPGQAVTGQF
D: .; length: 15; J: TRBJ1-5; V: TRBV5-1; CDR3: ASSLFEGGGSNQPQH
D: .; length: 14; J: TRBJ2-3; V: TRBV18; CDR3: ASSPSYNRVTDTQY
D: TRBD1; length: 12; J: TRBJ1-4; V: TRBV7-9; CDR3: ASSLGQGNEKLF
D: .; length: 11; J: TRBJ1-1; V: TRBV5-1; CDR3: ASSSGGQTEAF
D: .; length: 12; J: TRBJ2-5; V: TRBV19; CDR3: ASSIPGGRETQY
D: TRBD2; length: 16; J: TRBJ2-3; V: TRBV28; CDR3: AAWGRLAGGGSTDTQY
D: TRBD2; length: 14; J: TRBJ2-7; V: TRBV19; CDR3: ASSRYIAGGPHEQY
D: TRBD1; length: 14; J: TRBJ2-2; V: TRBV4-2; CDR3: ASSQATDRRTGELF
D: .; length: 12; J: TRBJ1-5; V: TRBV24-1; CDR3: ATSDNGGNQPQH
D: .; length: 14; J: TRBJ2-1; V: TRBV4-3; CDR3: ASSQAPGAAYNEQF
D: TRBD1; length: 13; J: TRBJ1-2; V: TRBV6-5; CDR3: ASSPRQGGDYGYT
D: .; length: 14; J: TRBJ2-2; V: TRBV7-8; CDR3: ASSLVGGSNTGELF
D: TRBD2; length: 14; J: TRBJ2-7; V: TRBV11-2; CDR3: ASSSPTSGVPYEQY
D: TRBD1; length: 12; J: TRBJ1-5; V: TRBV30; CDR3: AWSADRVGQPQH
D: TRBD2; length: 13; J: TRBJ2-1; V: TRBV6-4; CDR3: ARRTSGNSYNEQF
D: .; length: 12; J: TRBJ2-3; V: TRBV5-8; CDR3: ASSFTGFTDTQY
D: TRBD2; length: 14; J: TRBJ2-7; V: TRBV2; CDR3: ASSGLAGYTSYEQY
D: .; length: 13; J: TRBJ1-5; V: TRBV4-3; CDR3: ASSQARGHLSPQH
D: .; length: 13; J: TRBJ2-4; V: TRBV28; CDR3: ASSLVRQAKNIQY